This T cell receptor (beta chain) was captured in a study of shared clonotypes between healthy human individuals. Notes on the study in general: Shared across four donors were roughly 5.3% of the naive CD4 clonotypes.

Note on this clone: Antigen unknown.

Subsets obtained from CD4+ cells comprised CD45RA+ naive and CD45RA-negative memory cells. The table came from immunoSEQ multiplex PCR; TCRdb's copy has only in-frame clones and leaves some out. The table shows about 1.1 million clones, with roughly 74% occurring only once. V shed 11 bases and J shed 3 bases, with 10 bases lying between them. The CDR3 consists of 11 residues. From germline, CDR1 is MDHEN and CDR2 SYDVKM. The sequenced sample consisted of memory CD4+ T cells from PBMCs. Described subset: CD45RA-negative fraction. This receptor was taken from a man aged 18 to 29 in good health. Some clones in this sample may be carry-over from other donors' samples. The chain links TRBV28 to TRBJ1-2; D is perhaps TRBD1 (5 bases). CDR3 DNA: TGTGCCTTCGGGGGGGACTATGGCTACACCTTC. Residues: CAFGGDYGYTF.